This T cell receptor beta chain appears in the sequencing data of a study of T cells in Graves' hyperthyroidism and ophthalmopathy. Patients having uncontrolled infection, another autoimmune disease, pregnancy or lactation were not included. The germline CDR1 and CDR2 sequences are SGHRS and YFSETQ. Trimming pared 4 bases from V and 8 bases from J, leaving 12 bases between. The CDR3 length is 13 residues. This clonotype occurred many times. RNA transcripts yielded amplified TCR beta CDR3 regions. HTBI primers were used for first-round RT-PCR of the TCR CDR3. TCRdb re-called the multiplex PCR reads with MiXCR, one entry per CDR3 protein. The sample has around 300,000 distinct CDR3 sequences; roughly an eighth are singletons.

The sequenced sample consisted of blood. The clonotype was recovered from a woman between 40 and 55 years old with Graves' hyperthyroidism. The chain is built from TRBV5-1 and TRBJ1-4; D may be TRBD1 (6 bases). The CDR3 reads CASSAGQSEKLFF. In DNA form, the CDR3 reads TGCGCCAGCAGCGCCGGACAGTCCGAAAAACTGTTTTTT.